This TCR beta chain appears in the sequencing data of a study of neurological immune-mediated disorders. Points from the study as a whole: Sharing of CDR3 amino acid sequences among expanded clones across subjects was absent, suggesting private repertoires in all groups.

TCRdb independently ran MiXCR on the 5' RACE reads; one entry per CDR3 protein. The sample carries 55,000 to 70,000 distinct CDR3 sequences, 3% to 5% recorded once. By its share, this clonotype is medium-sized (0.01 to 0.1%). Its antigen is currently unknown. The sequencing sample was made of PBMCs. This TCR came from a man in his thirties or forties with multiple sclerosis.

The CDR3 DNA is TGCGCCAGCAGCAATCCTAGGGCCCTTACCACTGAAGCTTTCTTT. Translated: CASSNPRALTTEAFF. The V gene is TRBV5-1, the J gene TRBJ1-1; D is ambiguous. V was cut by 4 bases and J by 4 bases, with 17 bases left in between. Germline CDR1 SGHRS, CDR2 YFSETQ. The CDR3 has 15 residues.